The 12 T cell receptor beta chains in this list originate from one sample, sequenced in a study of T cell clonality in common variable immunodeficiency. Study-wide results and limits: Reportedly, TCR beta sequences from common variable immunodeficiency showed fewer deletions and N-nucleotide insertions.

Their recognized antigens are unknown. Assay: immunoSEQ multiplex PCR; the TCRdb copy retains only in-frame clones and omits some. The counts give about 28,000 clones, none of them seen only once; around 3.3% is held by the top ten. Material: peripheral blood mononuclear cells. The receptors were gathered from a human donor with common variable immunodeficiency.

This clone occurred many times. CDR3 amino acids: CAIRQGDRPSSDEKLFF. The covered CDR3 bases are TGTGCCATCCGCCAGGGTGACCGACCCTCTTCGGATGAAAAA. The rearrangement joins TRBV10-3 to TRBJ1-4; D possibly corresponds to TRBD1 (5 bases). Read data end 3 residues before the CDR3 end; the end is taken from the germline J gene. CDR1 ENHRY and CDR2 SYGVKD come from the germline V gene. Trimming shortened V by 8 bases and J by 6 bases, and 25 bases separated the two germline ends. The CDR3 is made up of 17 amino acids.

This clone was observed many times. The read falls 3 residues short of the CDR3 end, and the missing part is taken from the germline J gene. This rearrangement joins TRBV30 to TRBJ2-1; TRBD2 might be the D (6 bases). Trimming shortened V by 3 bases and J by 5 bases, and 14 bases separated the two germline ends. The germline V gene has CDR1 GTSNPN and CDR2 SVGIG (reference sequence). The CDR3 totals 14 residues. CDR3 DNA (partial): TGTGCCTGGAGCGGCCTAGCGAAAAACAATGAG. Residues: CAWSGLAKNNE. The whole CDR3 protein reads CAWSGLAKNNEQFF.

This clone showed up many times. Sequencing ends 3 residues short of the CDR3 end; the germline J gene provides the rest. This chain connects TRBV29-1 to TRBJ1-1; TRBD1 matches at 7 bases. V shed 6 bases, J shed 0 bases, and the junction held 10 bases outside the gene matches. This CDR3 has 15 amino acids. Germline CDR1 and CDR2: SQVTM and ANQGSEA. The CDR3 DNA, read in part, is TGCAGCGTGGCCTACAGGGGTGCTTTGAACACTGAA. Its protein product is CSVAYRGALNTE. The entire CDR3 reads CSVAYRGALNTEAFF.

Notes on this clone: The read terminates 3 residues before the CDR3 end, so the remaining end is supplied by the germline J gene. J is TRBJ2-7 and V is TRBV30, with D tentatively TRBD1 (5 bases). From germline, CDR1 is GTSNPN and CDR2 SVGIG (reference sequence). V was clipped by 5 bases and J by 2 bases, with 10 bases between them. The CDR3 is made up of 12 amino acids. This CDR3 reads CAWDTGTYEQYF. Partial CDR3 DNA: TGTGCCTGGGATACAGGTACCTACGAG.

This clone has only a few counts. The sequenced fragment ends 3 residues before the CDR3 boundary, so the rest is inferred from the germline J gene. The J gene is TRBJ1-5, the V gene TRBV19, with D possibly being TRBD1 (5 bases). V was trimmed by 5 bases and J by 2 bases, leaving 22 bases between them. Germline V lookup: CDR1 LNHDA, CDR2 SQIVND (reference sequence). This CDR3 has 18 residues. CDR3 bases read: TGTGCCAGTAGTTCTCCCGCCGGACGTCCCAGGGGCAATCAGCCC. This sequence encodes CASSSPAGRPRGNQP. From start to end, the CDR3 is CASSSPAGRPRGNQPQHF.

This clone was seen repeatedly, ten times or more. The CDR3 reads CASSRQTGTEKTQYF. The sequenced CDR3 bases are TGCGCCAGCAGCCGTCAGACAGGGACCGAAAAGACC. V and J are TRBV5-1 and TRBJ2-5; 7 positions agree with TRBD1. The CDR3 is cut off 3 residues early in the read; its end comes from the germline J gene. V trimming: 4 bases; J trimming: 6 bases; junction bases outside the gene matches: 12. The CDR3 covers 15 residues. Looked up from germline, CDR1 is SGHRS and CDR2 is YFSETQ.

This clone was found many times. The sequenced part of the CDR3 DNA is TGCAGTGCTGTACTTAGCACAGATACG. Translation gives CSAVLSTDT. The full CDR3 protein is CSAVLSTDTQYF. This sequence joins TRBV20-1 and TRBJ2-3; no firm D call. The read terminates 3 residues ahead of where the CDR3 ends, so the germline J gene completes it. V lost 5 bases and J lost 0, with 6 bases in between. The germline CDR1 and CDR2 sequences are DFQATT and SNEGSKA (reference sequence). The CDR3 is made up of 12 amino acids.

This clone appeared a few times. The read ends 3 residues early relative to the CDR3; the germline J gene fills the gap. The J gene is TRBJ2-7, the V gene TRBV7-2; possibly TRBD1 for D (5 bases). Per the germline V gene, CDR1 is SGHTA and CDR2 is FQGNSA. V dropped 2 bases and J dropped 3 bases, with 8 bases sitting between them. The length of the CDR3 is 13 residues. CDR3 sequence: CASSLWQGYEQYF. Incomplete CDR3 DNA: TGTGCCAGCAGCTTATGGCAGGGCTACGAG.

About this clone itself: The read ends 3 residues before the CDR3 terminus; that terminus is restored from the germline J gene. V usage is TRBV7-9 and J usage is TRBJ2-1; 8 bases agree with TRBD1. V lost 0 bases and J lost 9; bases outside the gene matches: 4. The CDR3 consists of 14 residues. Germline values: CDR1 SEHNR, CDR2 FQNEAQ (reference sequence). The CDR3 DNA, read in part, is TGTGCCAGCAGCTTAGCGCCAACAGGGGGTGAG. This gives the protein CASSLAPTGGE. The entire CDR3 sequence reads CASSLAPTGGEQFF.

This clone was observed a few times. From the germline J gene comes the end of the CDR3, since the read stops 3 residues before it. The chain carries TRBV11-2 and TRBJ2-1, with 9 bases that match TRBD2. The CDR3 is 15 amino acids. The germline CDR1 and CDR2 sequences are SGHAT and FQNNGV. J gave up 9 bases and V 4 bases, and 10 bases lay outside the gene matches. The part of the CDR3 DNA that was read is TGTGCCAGCAGCTCCTCCGTGGGACTAGCATTTGAG. Translating gives CASSSSVGLAFE. Given in full, the CDR3 is CASSSSVGLAFEQFF.

Many counts were recorded for this clone. The CDR3 end is not reached by the read, which stops 3 residues before it; the germline J gene fills it in. V is TRBV2 and J is TRBJ1-3; 9 nucleotides agree with TRBD1. CDR3 length: 15 residues. The germline CDR1 and CDR2 sequences are SNHLY and FYNNEI. The J segment lost 4 bases and the V segment lost 5 bases, leaving 6 bases of the junction unmatched. CDR3 region: CASSQGQGRGNTIYF. The CDR3 bases that were read are TGTGCCAGCAGTCAGGGACAGGGAAGGGGAAACACC.

As for this clone: The CDR3 end is not reached by the read, which stops 3 residues before it; the germline J gene fills it in. The chain uses TRBV5-4 and TRBJ2-7; 7 bases agree with TRBD2. V lost 3 bases, J lost 2 bases, and 5 bases stayed unmatched. CDR3 length equals 14 residues. Per germline, CDR1 SGHNT and CDR2 YYREEE (reference sequence). CDR3 DNA (partial): TGTGCCAGCAGCTCCCCAGCGGGACCCTACGAG. Protein: CASSSPAGPYE. The entire CDR3 protein is CASSSPAGPYEQYF.